One sample yielded the 10 T cell receptor beta chains listed below, sequenced in a study of blood T cells in healthy people across ages. For the second PCR, which ran for about 7 to 11 cycles, a sample-barcoded 5' primer and a J-beta primer mix were used. A single record per CDR3 protein comes from TCRdb applying MiXCR to the 5' RACE reads. The sample includes 1.6 million or so distinct CDR3 sequences, roughly 32% seen only once; the top ten take about 11%. Sequencing input: blood. All receptors derive from a woman younger than 45 in good health.

The V and J genes are TRBV10-3 and TRBJ2-1; a possible D gene is TRBD2 (6 bases). The CDR3 covers 15 residues. CDR1 is ENHRY, CDR2 SYGVKD, per germline. V shed 7 bases and J shed 10 bases, with 23 bases lying between them. This chain's CDR3 is CAINQSGSLGVEQFF. The CDR3 DNA reads as TGTGCCATCAATCAATCCGGGAGCCTCGGGGTGGAGCAGTTCTTC.

This rearrangement joins TRBV6-2 or TRBV6-3 to TRBJ1-1; no firm D call. There are 11 residues in the CDR3. The V end lost 8 bases, the J end lost 1 base, and 5 bases lay between the germline ends. The germline V gene encodes CDR1 MNHEY and CDR2 SVGEGT. CDR3: CASESNTEAFF. The CDR3 DNA reads as TGTGCCAGCGAGTCGAACACTGAAGCTTTCTTT.

The chain joins TRBV24-1 to TRBJ2-5, with TRBD2 matching over 8 bases. Unmatched junction bases numbered 8, after V lost 2 bases and J lost 7 bases. Looked up from germline, CDR1 is KGHDR and CDR2 is SFDVKD. This CDR3 is 15 amino acids long. CDR3 residues: CATSDSRRGEGTQYF. CDR3 in DNA: TGTGCCACCAGTGATTCCAGGCGGGGGGAAGGGACCCAGTACTTC.

V is TRBV4-2 and J is TRBJ2-3; 7 nucleotides match TRBD2. Germline CDR1 is LGHNA and CDR2 is YNFKEQ. V was clipped by 0 bases and J by 5 bases; unmatched bases: 8. The CDR3 length is 16 residues. The CDR3 loop is CASSQDPGGFGDTQYF. CDR3 bases: TGTGCCAGCAGCCAAGATCCGGGGGGATTCGGAGATACGCAGTATTTT.

The chain uses TRBV5-5 and TRBJ2-1; D possibly corresponds to TRBD2 (5 bases). This CDR3 has 13 amino acids. The germline gives CDR1 SGHKS, CDR2 YYEKEE (reference sequence). Trimming took 6 bases from V and 7 from J, leaving 14 bases between them. In nucleotides, the CDR3 is TGTGCCAGCACTTGGGAGAGCTTGAATGAGCAGTTCTTC. Translating gives CASTWESLNEQFF.

The chain uses TRBV5-1 and TRBJ2-2, with 7 positions matching TRBD2. The CDR3 totals 16 residues. Germline V gives CDR1 SGHRS, CDR2 YFSETQ. Trimming cost V 1 base and J 4 bases; bases outside gene matches: 7. CDR3 in DNA: TGCGCCAGCAGCTTGAAGGAGTCGGGGGGCACCGGGGAGCTGTTTTTT. Residues: CASSLKESGGTGELFF. Complete variable domain (other parts from reference TRBV5-1 and TRBJ2-2): KAGVTQTPRYLIKTRGQQVTLSCSPISGHRSVSWYQQTPGQGLQFLFEYFSETQRNKGNFPGRFSGRQFSNSRSEMNVSTLELGDSALYLCASSLKESGGTGELFFGEGSRLTVL.

This clonotype has a handful of counts. The chain carries TRBV7-7 and TRBJ2-7, with TRBD2 matching 7 bases. The ends lost 4 bases at V and 3 bases at J; junction bases unmatched: 12. Germline loops: CDR1 SSHAT, CDR2 FNYEAQ (reference sequence). This CDR3 has 16 amino acids. CDR3 sequence: CASSSFQASGFYEQYF. Written as DNA, the CDR3 is TGTGCCAGCAGCTCATTTCAGGCTAGCGGTTTCTACGAGCAGTACTTC.

V and J are TRBV12-3 or TRBV12-4 and TRBJ1-5, with D possibly being TRBD1 (5 bases). V was shortened by 6 bases and J by 3 bases, with 9 bases between the two germline ends. CDR3 size: 13 residues. The CDR3 spells CASRGTYNQPQHF. CDR3 nucleotides: TGTGCCAGCAGGGGGACTTACAATCAGCCCCAGCATTTT.

The genes are TRBV7-2 and TRBJ1-5, with 7 bases lining up with TRBD1. J gave up 7 bases and V 5 bases, and 8 bases lay outside the gene matches. This CDR3 has 14 residues. Germline-derived CDR1 and CDR2 are SGHTA and FQGNSA. In DNA form, the CDR3 reads TGTGCCAGCAGCGTCCGACAGGGAGGGCAGCCCCAGCATTTT. Residues: CASSVRQGGQPQHF.

This clonotype was seen many times. CDR3 in amino acids: CASSSKDSYGYTF. CDR3 coding DNA: TGTGCCAGCAGTTCAAAGGACAGCTATGGCTACACCTTC. The gene calls are TRBV12-3 or TRBV12-4 and TRBJ1-2, with a tentative D call TRBD1 (6 bases). There are 13 residues in the CDR3. V gave up 4 bases and J gave up 4 bases, with 10 bases separating them.